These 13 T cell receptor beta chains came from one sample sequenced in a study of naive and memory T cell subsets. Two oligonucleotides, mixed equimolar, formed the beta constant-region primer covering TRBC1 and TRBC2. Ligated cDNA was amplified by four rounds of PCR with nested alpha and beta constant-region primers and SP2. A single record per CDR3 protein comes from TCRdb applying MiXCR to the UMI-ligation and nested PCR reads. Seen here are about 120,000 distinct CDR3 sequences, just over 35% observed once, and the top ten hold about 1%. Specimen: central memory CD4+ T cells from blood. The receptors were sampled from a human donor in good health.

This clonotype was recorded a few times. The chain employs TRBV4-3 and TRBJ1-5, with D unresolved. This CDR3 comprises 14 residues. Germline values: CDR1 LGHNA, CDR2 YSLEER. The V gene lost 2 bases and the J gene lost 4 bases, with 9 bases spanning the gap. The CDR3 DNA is TGCGCCAGCAGCCAATCCCTGACTAATCAGCCCCAGCATTTT. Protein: CASSQSLTNQPQHF.

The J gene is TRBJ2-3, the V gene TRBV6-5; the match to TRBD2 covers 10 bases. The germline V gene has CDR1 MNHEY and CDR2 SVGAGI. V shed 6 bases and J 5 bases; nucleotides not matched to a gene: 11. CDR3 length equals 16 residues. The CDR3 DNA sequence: TGTGCCAGCAGCCCCCTGGGAGCGGGAGGGGTAGATACGCAGTATTTT. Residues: CASSPLGAGGVDTQYF.

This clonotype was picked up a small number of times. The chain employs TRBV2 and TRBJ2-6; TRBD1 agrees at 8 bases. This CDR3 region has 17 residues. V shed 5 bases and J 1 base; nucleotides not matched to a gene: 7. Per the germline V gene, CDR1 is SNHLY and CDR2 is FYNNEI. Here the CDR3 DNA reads TGTGCCAGCAGTTCCGGGACAGGCTCTTCTGGGGCCAACGTCCTGACTTTC. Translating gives CASSSGTGSSGANVLTF.

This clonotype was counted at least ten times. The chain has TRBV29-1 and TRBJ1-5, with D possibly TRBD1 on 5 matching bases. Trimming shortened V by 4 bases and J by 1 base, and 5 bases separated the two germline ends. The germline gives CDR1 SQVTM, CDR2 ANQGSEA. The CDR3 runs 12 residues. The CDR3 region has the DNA TGCAGCGTTGGGGGGAGCAATCAGCCCCAGCATTTT. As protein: CSVGGSNQPQHF.

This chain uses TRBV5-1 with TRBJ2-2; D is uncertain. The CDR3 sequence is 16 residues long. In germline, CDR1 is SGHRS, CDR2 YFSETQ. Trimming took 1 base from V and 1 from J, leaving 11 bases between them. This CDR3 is CASSLNAALNTGELFF. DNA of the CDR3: TGCGCCAGCAGCTTGAACGCGGCCCTGAACACCGGGGAGCTGTTTTTT.

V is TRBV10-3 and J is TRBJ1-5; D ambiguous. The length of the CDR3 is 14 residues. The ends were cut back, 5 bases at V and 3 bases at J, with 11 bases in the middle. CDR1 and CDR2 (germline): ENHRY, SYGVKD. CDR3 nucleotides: TGTGCCATCAGTACCTCAGGAGACAATCAGCCCCAGCATTTT. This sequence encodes CAISTSGDNQPQHF.

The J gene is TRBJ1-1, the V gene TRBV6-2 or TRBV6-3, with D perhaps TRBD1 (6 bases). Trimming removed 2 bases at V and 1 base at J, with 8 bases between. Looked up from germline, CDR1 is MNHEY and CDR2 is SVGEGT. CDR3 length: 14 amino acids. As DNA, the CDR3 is TGTGCCAGCAGTTACAAAGGGGGGAACACTGAAGCTTTCTTT. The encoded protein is CASSYKGGNTEAFF.

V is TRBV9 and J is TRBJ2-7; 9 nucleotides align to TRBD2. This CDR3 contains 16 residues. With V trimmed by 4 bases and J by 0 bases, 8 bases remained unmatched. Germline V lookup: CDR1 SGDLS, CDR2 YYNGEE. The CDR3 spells CASSPSSGRSSYEQYF. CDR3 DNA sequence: TGTGCCAGCAGCCCTTCAAGCGGGAGGAGCTCCTACGAGCAGTACTTC.

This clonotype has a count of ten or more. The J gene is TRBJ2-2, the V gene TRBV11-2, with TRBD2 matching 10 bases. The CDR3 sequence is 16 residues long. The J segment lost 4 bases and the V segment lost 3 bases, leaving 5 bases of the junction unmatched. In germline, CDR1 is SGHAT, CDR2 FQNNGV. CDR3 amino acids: CASSFSGTSVTGELFF. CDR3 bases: TGTGCCAGCAGCTTCAGCGGGACTAGCGTCACCGGGGAGCTGTTTTTT.

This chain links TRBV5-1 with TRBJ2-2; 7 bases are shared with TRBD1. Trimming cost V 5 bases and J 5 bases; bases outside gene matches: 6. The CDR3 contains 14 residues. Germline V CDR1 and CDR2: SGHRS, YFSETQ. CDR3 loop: CASSGDRLTGELFF. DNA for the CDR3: TGCGCCAGCAGTGGGGACAGACTTACCGGGGAGCTGTTTTTT.

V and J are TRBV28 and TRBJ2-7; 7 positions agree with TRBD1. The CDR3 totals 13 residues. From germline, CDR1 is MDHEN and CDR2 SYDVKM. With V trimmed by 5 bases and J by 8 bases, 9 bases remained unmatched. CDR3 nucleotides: TGTGCCAGCAGTCTCTCCCGACAGGGCAAGCAGTACTTC. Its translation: CASSLSRQGKQYF.

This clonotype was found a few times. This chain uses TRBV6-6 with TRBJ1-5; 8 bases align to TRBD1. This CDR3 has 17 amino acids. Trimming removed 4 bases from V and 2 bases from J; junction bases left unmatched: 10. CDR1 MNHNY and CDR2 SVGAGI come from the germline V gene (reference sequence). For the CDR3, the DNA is TGTGCCAGCAGTTCTACGACCGGGGGACAGGGCAATCAGCCCCAGCATTTT. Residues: CASSSTTGGQGNQPQHF.

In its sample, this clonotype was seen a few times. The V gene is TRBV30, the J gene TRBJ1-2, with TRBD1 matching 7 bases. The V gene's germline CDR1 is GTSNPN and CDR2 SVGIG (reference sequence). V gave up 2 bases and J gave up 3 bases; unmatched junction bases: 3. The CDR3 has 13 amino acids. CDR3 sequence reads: CAWSRDRDYGYTF. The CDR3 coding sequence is TGTGCCTGGAGTCGGGACAGAGACTATGGCTACACCTTC.